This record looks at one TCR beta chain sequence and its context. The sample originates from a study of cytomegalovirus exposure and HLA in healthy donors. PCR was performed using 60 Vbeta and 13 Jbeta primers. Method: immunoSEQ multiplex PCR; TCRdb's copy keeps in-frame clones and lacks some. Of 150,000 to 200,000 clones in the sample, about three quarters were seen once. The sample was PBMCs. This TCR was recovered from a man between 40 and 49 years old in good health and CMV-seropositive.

CDR3 region: CATSNERDGIYGYTF. The CDR3 nucleotides read TGTGCCACCAGCAACGAGAGAGACGGGATCTATGGCTACACCTTC. The V gene is TRBV15, the J gene TRBJ1-2, with D unclear. This CDR3 contains 15 residues. In germline, CDR1 is LNHNV, CDR2 YYDKDF (reference sequence). The V end lost 4 bases, the J end lost 4 bases, and 16 bases lay between the germline ends.